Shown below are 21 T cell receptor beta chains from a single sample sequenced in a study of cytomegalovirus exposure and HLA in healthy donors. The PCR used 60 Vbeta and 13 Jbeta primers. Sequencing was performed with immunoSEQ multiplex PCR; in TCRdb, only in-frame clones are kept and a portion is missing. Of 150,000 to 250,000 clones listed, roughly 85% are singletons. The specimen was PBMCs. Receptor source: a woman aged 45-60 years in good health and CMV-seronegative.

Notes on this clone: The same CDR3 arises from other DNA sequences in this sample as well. CDR3 in DNA: TGTGCCAGCAGCCTTGGGAGGTCCTACGAGCAGTACTTC. This gives the protein CASSLGRSYEQYF. The genes are TRBV27 and TRBJ2-7; D may be TRBD2 (6 bases). V was trimmed by 6 bases and J by 1 base, leaving 10 bases between them. The CDR3 has 13 residues. The germline CDR1 and CDR2 sequences are MNHEY and SMNVEV (reference sequence).

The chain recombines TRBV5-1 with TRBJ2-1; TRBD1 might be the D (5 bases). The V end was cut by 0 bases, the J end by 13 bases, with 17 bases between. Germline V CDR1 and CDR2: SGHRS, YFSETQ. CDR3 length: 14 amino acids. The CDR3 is CASSLGRSMDIQFF. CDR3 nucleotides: TGCGCCAGCAGCTTGGGGAGATCGATGGACATACAGTTCTTC.

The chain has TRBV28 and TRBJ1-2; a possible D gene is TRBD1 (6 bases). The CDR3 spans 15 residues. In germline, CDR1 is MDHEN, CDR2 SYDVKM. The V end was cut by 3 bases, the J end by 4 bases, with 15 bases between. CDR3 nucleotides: TGTGCCAGCAGTTTGCCTTCGACAGGAACCTATGGCTACACCTTC. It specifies CASSLPSTGTYGYTF.

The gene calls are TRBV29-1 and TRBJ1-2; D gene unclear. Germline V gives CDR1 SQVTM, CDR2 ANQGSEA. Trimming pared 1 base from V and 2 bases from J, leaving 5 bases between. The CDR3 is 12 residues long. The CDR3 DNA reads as TGCAGCGTTGAAGCAGTCAACTATGGCTACACCTTC. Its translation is CSVEAVNYGYTF.

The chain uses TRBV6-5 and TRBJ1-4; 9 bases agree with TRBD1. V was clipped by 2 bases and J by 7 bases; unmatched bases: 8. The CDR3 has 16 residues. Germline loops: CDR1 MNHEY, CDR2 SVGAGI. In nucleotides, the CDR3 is TGTGCCAGCAGTTACGGACAGGGGAAGAAGGGTGAAAAACTGTTTTTT. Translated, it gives CASSYGQGKKGEKLFF.

The CDR3 is CASSLGTGILYGYTF. DNA of the CDR3: TGTGCCAGCAGCTTAGGGACAGGGATACTCTATGGCTACACCTTC. The rearrangement links TRBV11-2 to TRBJ1-2, with 8 bases lining up with TRBD1. Germline CDR1 and CDR2: SGHAT and FQNNGV. The V gene end was trimmed by 1 base and the J gene end by 4 bases; junction bases not matched to a gene: 5. The CDR3 is made up of 15 amino acids.

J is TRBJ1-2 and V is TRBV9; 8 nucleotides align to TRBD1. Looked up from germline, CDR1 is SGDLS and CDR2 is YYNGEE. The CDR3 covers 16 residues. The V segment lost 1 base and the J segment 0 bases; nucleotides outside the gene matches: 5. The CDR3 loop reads CASSVSTGVANYGYTF. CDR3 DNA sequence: TGTGCCAGCAGCGTATCGACAGGGGTTGCTAACTATGGCTACACCTTC.

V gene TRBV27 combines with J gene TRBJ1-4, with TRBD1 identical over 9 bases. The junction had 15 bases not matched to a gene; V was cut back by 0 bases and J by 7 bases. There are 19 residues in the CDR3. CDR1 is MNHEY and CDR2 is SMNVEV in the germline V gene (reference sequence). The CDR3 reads CASSLSEDRGMVIFEKLFF. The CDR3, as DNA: TGTGCCAGCAGTTTATCGGAGGACAGGGGAATGGTCATCTTTGAAAAACTGTTTTTT.

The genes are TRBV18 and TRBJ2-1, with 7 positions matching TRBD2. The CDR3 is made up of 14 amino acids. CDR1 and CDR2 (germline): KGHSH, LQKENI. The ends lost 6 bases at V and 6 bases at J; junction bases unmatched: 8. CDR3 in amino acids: CASSPDLAGNEQFF. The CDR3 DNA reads TGTGCCAGCTCCCCCGACTTAGCGGGCAATGAGCAGTTCTTC.

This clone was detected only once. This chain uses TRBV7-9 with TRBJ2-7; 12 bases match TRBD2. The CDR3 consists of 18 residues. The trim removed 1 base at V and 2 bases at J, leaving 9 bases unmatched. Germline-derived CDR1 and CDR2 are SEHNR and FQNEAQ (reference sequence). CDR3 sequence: CASSLVELTSGSPYEQYF. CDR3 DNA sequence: TGTGCCAGCAGCTTAGTCGAACTGACTAGCGGGAGTCCCTACGAGCAGTACTTC.

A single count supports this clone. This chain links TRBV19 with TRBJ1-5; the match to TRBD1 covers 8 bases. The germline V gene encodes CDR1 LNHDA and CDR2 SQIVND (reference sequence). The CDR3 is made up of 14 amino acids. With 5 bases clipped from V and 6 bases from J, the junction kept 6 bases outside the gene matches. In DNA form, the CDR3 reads TGTGCCAGTAGTGTCCCAGGGGGCCGTCAGCCCCAGCATTTT. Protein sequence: CASSVPGGRQPQHF.

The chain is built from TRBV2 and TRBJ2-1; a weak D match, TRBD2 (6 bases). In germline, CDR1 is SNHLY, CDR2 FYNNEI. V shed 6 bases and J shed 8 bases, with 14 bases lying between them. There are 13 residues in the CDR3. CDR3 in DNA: TGTGCCAGCAGGACCAGACTAGTCGATGAGCAGTTCTTC. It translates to CASRTRLVDEQFF.

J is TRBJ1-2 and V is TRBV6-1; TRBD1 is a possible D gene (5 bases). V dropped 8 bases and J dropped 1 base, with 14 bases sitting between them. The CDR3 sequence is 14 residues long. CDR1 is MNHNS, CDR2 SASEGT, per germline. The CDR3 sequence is CASGARKGNYGYTF. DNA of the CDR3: TGTGCCAGCGGGGCGAGGAAGGGTAACTATGGCTACACCTTC.

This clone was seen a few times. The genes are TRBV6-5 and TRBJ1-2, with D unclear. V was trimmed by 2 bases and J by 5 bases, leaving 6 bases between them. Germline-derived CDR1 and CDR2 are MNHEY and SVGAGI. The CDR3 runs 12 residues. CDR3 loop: CASSYDRYGYTF. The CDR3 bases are TGTGCCAGCAGTTACGATAGATATGGCTACACCTTC.

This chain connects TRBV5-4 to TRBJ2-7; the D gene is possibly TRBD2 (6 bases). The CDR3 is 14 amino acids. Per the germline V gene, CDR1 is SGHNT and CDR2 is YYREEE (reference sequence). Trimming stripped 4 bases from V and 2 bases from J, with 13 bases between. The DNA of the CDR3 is TGTGCCAGCAGCGCAGGACTAATCGCCTACGAGCAGTACTTC. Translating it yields CASSAGLIAYEQYF.

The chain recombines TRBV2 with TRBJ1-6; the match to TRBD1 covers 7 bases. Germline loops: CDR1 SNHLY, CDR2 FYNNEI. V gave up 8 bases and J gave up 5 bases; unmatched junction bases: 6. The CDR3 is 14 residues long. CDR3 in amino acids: CASRTDRNNSPLHF. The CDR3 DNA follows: TGTGCCAGCCGAACGGACAGGAATAATTCACCCCTCCACTTT.

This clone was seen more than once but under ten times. The CDR3 spells CASRAQGAQGYTF. CDR3 sequence (DNA): TGTGCCAGCAGGGCACAGGGGGCACAAGGCTACACCTTC. This sequence joins TRBV2 and TRBJ1-2, with 9 bases fitting TRBD1. Per the germline V gene, CDR1 is SNHLY and CDR2 is FYNNEI. CDR3 length equals 13 residues. The trim removed 6 bases at V and 8 bases at J, leaving 7 bases unmatched.

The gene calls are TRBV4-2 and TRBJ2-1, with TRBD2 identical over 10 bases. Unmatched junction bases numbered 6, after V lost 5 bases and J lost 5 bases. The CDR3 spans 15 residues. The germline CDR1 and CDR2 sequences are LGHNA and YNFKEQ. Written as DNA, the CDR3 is TGTGCCAGCAGCAAAGGACTAGCGGACGACAATGAGCAGTTCTTC. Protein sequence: CASSKGLADDNEQFF.

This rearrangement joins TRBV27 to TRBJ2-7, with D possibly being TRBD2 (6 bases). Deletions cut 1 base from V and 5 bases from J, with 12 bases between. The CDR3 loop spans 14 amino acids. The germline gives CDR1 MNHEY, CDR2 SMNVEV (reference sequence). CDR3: CASSLLGGSDEQYF. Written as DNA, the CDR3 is TGTGCCAGCAGTTTATTGGGGGGAAGCGACGAGCAGTACTTC.

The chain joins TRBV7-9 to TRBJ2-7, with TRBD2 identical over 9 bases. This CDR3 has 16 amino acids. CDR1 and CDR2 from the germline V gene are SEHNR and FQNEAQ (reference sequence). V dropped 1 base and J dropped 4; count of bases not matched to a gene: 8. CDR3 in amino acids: CASSLVSGSSKYEQYF. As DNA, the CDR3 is TGTGCCAGCAGCTTAGTTAGCGGGAGCTCGAAATACGAGCAGTACTTC.

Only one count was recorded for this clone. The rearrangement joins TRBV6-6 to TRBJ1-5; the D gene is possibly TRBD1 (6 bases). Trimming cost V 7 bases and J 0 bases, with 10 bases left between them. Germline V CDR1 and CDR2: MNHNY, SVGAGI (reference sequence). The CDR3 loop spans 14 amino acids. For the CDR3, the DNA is TGTGCCAGCACGACAGGCAATAGCAATCAGCCCCAGCATTTT. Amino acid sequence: CASTTGNSNQPQHF.